This entry features one TCR beta chain sequence. The antigen is unknown. The record originates from a study of shared clonotypes between healthy human individuals. Study-level background: Donors were a couple of women and a few men aged 18 to 49. Overall study findings and caveats: The represented genetic and exposure-history diversity was limited by the small number of donors. Sequencing depth was expected to affect clonotype sharing among donors. Across four donors, naive CD4 shared approximately 4.5%, naive CD8 approximately 3.5%, memory CD4 about 2.5%, memory CD8 about 0.4%.

The assay was immunoSEQ multiplex PCR, and TCRdb's table has in-frame clones only and misses some. Counted here are about 2.1 million clones, 90% to 95% occurring once; the ten biggest clones make up 1.5% to 2%. Naive CD8 cells were CD45RO-negative, positively selected for CCR7, excluding terminally differentiated effector memory CD45RA+ cells. The ends were cut back, 0 bases at V and 11 bases at J, with 17 bases in the middle. The CDR3 length is 15 residues. Germline loops: CDR1 SEHNR, CDR2 FQNEAQ (reference sequence). The TCR comes from a young man in good health. Some clones in this sample may be carry-over from other donors' samples. Sequenced: naive CD8+ T cells from PBMCs. The chain links TRBV7-9 to TRBJ2-4; D might be TRBD1 or TRBD2, each matching 5 bases. The CDR3 nucleotides are TGTGCCAGCAGCTTAGCGGGTAGGGACGGGGAACTTCAGTACTTC. This translates into CASSLAGRDGELQYF.